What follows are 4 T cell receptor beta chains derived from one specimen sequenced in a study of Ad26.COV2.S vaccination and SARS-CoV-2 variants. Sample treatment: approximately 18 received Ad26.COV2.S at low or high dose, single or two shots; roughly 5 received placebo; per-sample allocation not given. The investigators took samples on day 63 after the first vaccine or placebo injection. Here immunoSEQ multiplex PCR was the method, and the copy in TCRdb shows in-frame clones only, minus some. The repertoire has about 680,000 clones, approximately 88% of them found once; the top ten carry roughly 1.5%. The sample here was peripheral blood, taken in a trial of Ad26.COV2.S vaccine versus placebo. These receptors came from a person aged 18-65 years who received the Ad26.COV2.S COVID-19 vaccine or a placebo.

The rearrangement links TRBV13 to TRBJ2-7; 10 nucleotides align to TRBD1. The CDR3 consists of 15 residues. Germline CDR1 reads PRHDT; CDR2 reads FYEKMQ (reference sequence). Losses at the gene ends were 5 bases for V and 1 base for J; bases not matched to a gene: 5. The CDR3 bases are TGTGCCAGCAGCACCCGGACAGGGGGTTCCTACGAGCAGTACTTC. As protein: CASSTRTGGSYEQYF.

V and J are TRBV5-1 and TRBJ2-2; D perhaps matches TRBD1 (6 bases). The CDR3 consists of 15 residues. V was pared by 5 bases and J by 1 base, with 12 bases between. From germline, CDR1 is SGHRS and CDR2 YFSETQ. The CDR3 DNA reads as TGCGCCAGCAGTCTTTCGACAGGGAACACCGGGGAGCTGTTTTTT. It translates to CASSLSTGNTGELFF.

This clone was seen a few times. The CDR3 nucleotides read TGCGCCAGCAGCCAAGAATCCGGGAGGGGAGCTTTCTTT. Amino acids: CASSQESGRGAFF. V and J are TRBV4-3 and TRBJ1-1; D is possibly TRBD1 (5 bases). The germline gives CDR1 LGHNA, CDR2 YSLEER. The CDR3 length is 13 residues. Trimming shortened V by 0 bases and J by 10 bases, and 12 bases separated the two germline ends.

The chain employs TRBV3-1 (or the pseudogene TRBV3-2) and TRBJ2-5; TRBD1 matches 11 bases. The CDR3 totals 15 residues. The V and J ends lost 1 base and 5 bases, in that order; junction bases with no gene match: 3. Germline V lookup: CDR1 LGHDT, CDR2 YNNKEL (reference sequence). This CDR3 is CASSQGTGGRETQYF. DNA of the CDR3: TGTGCCAGCAGCCAAGGGACAGGGGGCAGGGAGACCCAGTACTTC.